This TCR beta chain appears in the sequencing data of a study of identifying expanded T cells in peripheral blood. Study-wide results and limits: Differentially abundant clones: about 1.3 between replicates, around 16 at around 15 days, 19 to 20 at four. Clone count variance between roughly two-week samples rose with total template count.

Germline CDR1 SGHTA, CDR2 FQGNSA. This CDR3 comprises 14 residues. Produced via immunoSEQ multiplex PCR; TCRdb's table is partial and in-frame only. The repertoire holds around 90,000 clones, with approximately 88% as singletons. Comments on this clone: Its cognate antigen is unknown.

The V gene is TRBV7-2, the J gene TRBJ2-5; the D is unclear. The better agreement between TRBJ2-7 and the DNA end casts doubt on the J call. The receptor was derived from a person aged 18 to 75 in good health. Sequenced sample: blood. CDR3 bases: TGTGCCAGCAGCTTAGTAACAAGCTCCTACGAGCAGTACTTC. Its translation: CASSLVTSSYEQYF.